This T cell receptor beta chain was captured in a study of cytomegalovirus exposure and HLA in healthy donors. The PCR contained 60 Vbeta and 13 Jbeta primers. Clones were read by immunoSEQ multiplex PCR, and TCRdb kept only the in-frame ones, dropping some. Among about 200,000 clones listed, less than 80% were seen once. CDR3 length: 15 amino acids. The germline V gene has CDR1 SGHDT and CDR2 YYEEEE. V was trimmed by 1 base and J by 4 bases, leaving 11 bases between them. This sequence originates from a girl aged 2 to 10 in good health and CMV-seronegative. Sequenced: PBMCs. The V and J genes are TRBV5-6 and TRBJ2-2, with D possibly being TRBD1 (7 bases). DNA for the CDR3: TGTGCCAGCAGCTTGTGGAGGGGGCGCACCGGGGAGCTGTTTTTT. Amino acids: CASSLWRGRTGELFF. Full variable domain (remainder filled in from reference TRBV5-6 and TRBJ2-2): DAGVTQSPTHLIKTRGQQVTLRCSPKSGHDTVSWYQQALGQGPQFIFQYYEEEERQRGNFPDRFSGHQFPNYSSELNVNALLLGDSALYLCASSLWRGRTGELFFGEGSRLTVL.